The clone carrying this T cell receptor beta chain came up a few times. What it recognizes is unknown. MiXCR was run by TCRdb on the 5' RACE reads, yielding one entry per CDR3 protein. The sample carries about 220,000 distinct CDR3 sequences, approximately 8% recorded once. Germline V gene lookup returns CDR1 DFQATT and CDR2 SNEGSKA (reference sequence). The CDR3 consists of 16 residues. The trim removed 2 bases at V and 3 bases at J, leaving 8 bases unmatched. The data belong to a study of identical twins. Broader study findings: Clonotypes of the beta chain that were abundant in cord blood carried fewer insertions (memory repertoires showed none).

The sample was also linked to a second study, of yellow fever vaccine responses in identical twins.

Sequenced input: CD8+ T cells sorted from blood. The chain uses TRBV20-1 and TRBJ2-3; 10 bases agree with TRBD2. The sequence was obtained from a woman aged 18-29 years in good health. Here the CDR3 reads CSARSGGAFRTDTQYF. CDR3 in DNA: TGCAGTGCTAGAAGCGGGGGGGCGTTCCGGACAGATACGCAGTATTTT.